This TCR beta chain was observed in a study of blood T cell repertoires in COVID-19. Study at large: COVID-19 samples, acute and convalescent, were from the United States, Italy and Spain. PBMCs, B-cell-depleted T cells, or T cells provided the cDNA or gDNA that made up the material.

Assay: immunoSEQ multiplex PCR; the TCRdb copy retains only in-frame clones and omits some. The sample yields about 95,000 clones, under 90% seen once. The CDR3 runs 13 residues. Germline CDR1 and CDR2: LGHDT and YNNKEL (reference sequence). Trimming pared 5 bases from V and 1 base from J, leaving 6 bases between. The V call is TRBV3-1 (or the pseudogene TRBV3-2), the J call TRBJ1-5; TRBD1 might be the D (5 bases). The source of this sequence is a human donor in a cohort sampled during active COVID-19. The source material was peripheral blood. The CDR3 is CASSRGSNQPQHF. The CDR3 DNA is TGTGCCAGCAGCAGGGGAAGCAATCAGCCCCAGCATTTT.